This passage covers 18 T cell receptor beta chains from one sample sequenced in a study of blood T cell repertoires in COVID-19. Produced via immunoSEQ multiplex PCR; TCRdb's table is partial and in-frame only. Of about 320,000 clones in the sample, roughly 85% were seen once. Sequencing used PBMCs or T cells enriched from blood (not recorded which). The receptors derive from a woman aged 30 to 39 who had been exposed to COVID-19.

The chain uses TRBV5-1 and TRBJ2-2; TRBD2 might be the D (5 bases). Germline loops: CDR1 SGHRS, CDR2 YFSETQ. Trimming took off 0 bases at V and 1 base at J, with 10 bases between the two ends. This CDR3 has 16 amino acids. The CDR3 sequence is CASSLALGENTGELFF. CDR3 DNA sequence: TGCGCCAGCAGCTTGGCCCTGGGAGAGAACACCGGGGAGCTGTTTTTT.

V and J are TRBV30 and TRBJ1-2; D not certain. The germline V gene has CDR1 GTSNPN and CDR2 SVGIG (reference sequence). Trimming removed 2 bases at V and 4 bases at J, with 8 bases between. The CDR3 contains 12 residues. Here the CDR3 reads CAWSTSTYGYTF. CDR3 coding DNA: TGTGCCTGGAGTACGTCTACCTATGGCTACACCTTC.

A few counts support this clone. The chain carries TRBV24-1 and TRBJ1-1, with a weak D call TRBD1 (5 bases). V lost 5 bases, J lost 2 bases, and 11 bases lay in between. CDR3 size: 14 residues. Germline assignment: CDR1 KGHDR and CDR2 SFDVKD. CDR3 sequence: CATSGGGSNTEAFF. CDR3 DNA: TGTGCCACCAGTGGTGGGGGGTCTAACACTGAAGCTTTCTTT.

The chain employs TRBV7-2 and TRBJ2-4, with 8 bases fitting TRBD2. The CDR3 spans 16 residues. Trimming at V came to 0 bases and at J to 5 bases, leaving 6 bases not matched to a gene. The V gene's germline CDR1 is SGHTA and CDR2 FQGNSA. The CDR3 is CASSLASASGQNIQYF. The CDR3 nucleotides are TGTGCCAGCAGCTTAGCTTCGGCTAGCGGGCAAAACATTCAGTACTTC.

The gene calls are TRBV27 and TRBJ2-7, with 7 bases matching TRBD1. CDR1 and CDR2 (germline): MNHEY, SMNVEV (reference sequence). With V trimmed by 4 bases and J by 4 bases, 13 bases remained unmatched. The CDR3 consists of 16 residues. The CDR3 DNA follows: TGTGCCAGCAGTTCCCGGGACAGAGTTGGTTCTTACGAGCAGTACTTC. This sequence encodes CASSSRDRVGSYEQYF.

The V call is TRBV10-2, the J call TRBJ2-1; 8 positions match TRBD2. The germline gives CDR1 WSHSY, CDR2 SAAADI. The CDR3 is 15 amino acids. V lost 8 bases, J lost 9 bases, and 15 bases stayed unmatched. CDR3 DNA sequence: TGCGCCAGCCTTTCCTCGGGACTAGTTATTCCTGAGCAGTTCTTC. Encoded protein: CASLSSGLVIPEQFF.

The chain carries TRBV29-1 and TRBJ1-2, with TRBD1 matching over 7 bases. Looked up from germline, CDR1 is SQVTM and CDR2 is ANQGSEA. The CDR3 loop spans 10 amino acids. V lost 6 bases, J lost 5 bases, and 0 bases stayed unmatched. This CDR3 reads CSVTGYGYTF. The CDR3 bases are TGCAGCGTGACAGGGTATGGCTACACCTTC.

This clone was observed a few times. V gene TRBV30 combines with J gene TRBJ1-4, with TRBD1 matching 8 bases. V lost 0 bases, J lost 8 bases, and 5 bases stayed unmatched. CDR3 size: 14 residues. From germline, CDR1 is GTSNPN and CDR2 SVGIG (reference sequence). CDR3 sequence reads: CAWSVRGQGEKLFF. CDR3 bases: TGTGCCTGGAGTGTCAGGGGGCAGGGAGAAAAACTGTTTTTT.

The chain joins TRBV6-4 to TRBJ1-5; no clear D. The CDR3 is 13 residues long. The V gene lost 8 bases and the J gene lost 7 bases, with 15 bases spanning the gap. The germline CDR1 and CDR2 sequences are MRHNA and SNTAGT. The CDR3 loop is CASSVEGGQPQHF. The CDR3 DNA sequence: TGTGCCAGCTCCGTGGAGGGAGGACAGCCCCAGCATTTT.

The chain recombines TRBV21-1 with TRBJ1-1; the table's TRBD1 call for D was not verified on the DNA. TRBV21-1 is shown as a pseudogene. The CDR3 length is 13 residues. The chain's CDR3 is CASSKVQYTEAFF. CDR3 coding DNA: TGTGCCAGCAGCAAAGTGCAGTACACTGAAGCTTTCTTT.

The chain combines TRBV19 with TRBJ2-1; 9 bases are shared with TRBD1. This CDR3 has 14 amino acids. Germline V gene lookup returns CDR1 LNHDA and CDR2 SQIVND (reference sequence). V shed 5 bases and J 6 bases; nucleotides not matched to a gene: 5. The CDR3 region has the DNA TGTGCCAGTAGTCGGGACAGGGTGATCAATGAGCAGTTCTTC. As protein: CASSRDRVINEQFF.

V and J are TRBV3-1 (or the pseudogene TRBV3-2) and TRBJ1-1, with a possible D match to TRBD1 (5 bases). The ends were cut back, 4 bases at V and 0 bases at J, with 12 bases in the middle. Germline values: CDR1 LGHDT, CDR2 YNNKEL (reference sequence). The CDR3 runs to 15 residues. CDR3 sequence: CASSPPGGMNTEAFF. CDR3 sequence (DNA): TGTGCCAGCAGCCCCCCCGGGGGGATGAACACTGAAGCTTTCTTT.

This clone occurred once. The chain has TRBV28 and TRBJ2-7, with 7 nucleotides matching TRBD1. Germline V lookup: CDR1 MDHEN, CDR2 SYDVKM. Trimming at V came to 7 bases and at J to 0 bases, leaving 9 bases not matched to a gene. The CDR3 length is 15 residues. CDR3 DNA sequence: TGTGCCAGCACCCAAGACAGGGTGAGCTCCTACGAGCAGTACTTC. Amino acid sequence: CASTQDRVSSYEQYF.

This chain uses TRBV9 with TRBJ1-1; D unclear. The germline V and J ends were trimmed by 4 bases and 0 bases, with 19 bases remaining between them. This CDR3 has 17 amino acids. The germline V gene encodes CDR1 SGDLS and CDR2 YYNGEE. CDR3 in amino acids: CASSLTPQEFMNTEAFF. As DNA, the CDR3 is TGTGCCAGCAGCCTGACCCCTCAGGAATTCATGAACACTGAAGCTTTCTTT.

The chain carries TRBV21-1 and TRBJ2-6; TRBD1 is the table's D call, not checked against the DNA. TRBV21-1 is a listed pseudogene. The CDR3 sequence is 18 residues long. CDR3 in amino acids: CASSKFTGGRAGANVLTF. As DNA, the CDR3 is TGTGCCAGCAGCAAATTCACAGGGGGCAGGGCTGGGGCCAACGTCCTGACTTTC.

The chain recombines TRBV6-5 with TRBJ1-6; TRBD1 matches at 9 bases. The V segment lost 6 bases and the J segment 10 bases; nucleotides outside the gene matches: 7. Germline CDR1 reads MNHEY; CDR2 reads SVGAGI. The CDR3 totals 14 residues. CDR3 nucleotides: TGTGCCAGCAGAGACAGGGGGGCAAGATCACCCCTCCACTTT. It yields the protein CASRDRGARSPLHF.

The chain combines TRBV14 with TRBJ2-3; D possibly corresponds to TRBD1 (6 bases). V lost 6 bases, J lost 4 bases, and 26 bases lay in between. The CDR3 has 18 amino acids. Germline assignment: CDR1 SGHDN and CDR2 FVKESK. CDR3 protein: CASSHRSGARYRSDTQYF. CDR3 coding DNA: TGTGCCAGCAGTCACCGATCAGGGGCGAGGTATAGGTCAGATACGCAGTATTTT.

The rearrangement uses TRBV14 and TRBJ2-3; D is unclear. Deletions cut 4 bases from V and 6 bases from J, with 8 bases between. In germline, CDR1 is SGHDN, CDR2 FVKESK. The CDR3 has 12 residues. This CDR3 reads CASSPWADTQYF. The CDR3 region has the DNA TGTGCCAGCAGCCCTTGGGCTGATACGCAGTATTTT.